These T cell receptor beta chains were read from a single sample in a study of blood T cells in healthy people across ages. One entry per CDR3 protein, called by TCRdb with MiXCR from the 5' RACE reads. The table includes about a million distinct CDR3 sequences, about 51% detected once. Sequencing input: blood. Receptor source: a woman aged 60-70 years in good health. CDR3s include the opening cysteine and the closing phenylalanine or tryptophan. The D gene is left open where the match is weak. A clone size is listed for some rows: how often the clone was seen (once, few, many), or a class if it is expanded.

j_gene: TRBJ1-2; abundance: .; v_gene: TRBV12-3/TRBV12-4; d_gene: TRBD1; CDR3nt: TGTGCCAGCCAGACAGGGGGTACCCCCTATGGCTACACCTTC; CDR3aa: CASQTGGTPYGYTF
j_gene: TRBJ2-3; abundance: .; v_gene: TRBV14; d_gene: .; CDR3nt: TGTGCCAGCAGCCAAGTCACCAGACGCAGCACAGATACGCAGTATTTT; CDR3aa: CASSQVTRRSTDTQYF
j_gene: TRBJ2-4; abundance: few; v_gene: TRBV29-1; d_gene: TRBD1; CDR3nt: TGCAGCGCCGAGACAGGGGACATTCAGTACTTC; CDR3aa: CSAETGDIQYF
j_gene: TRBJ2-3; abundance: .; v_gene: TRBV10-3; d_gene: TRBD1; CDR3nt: TGTGCCATCAGTGACCAGGGGGCTGATACGCAGTATTTT; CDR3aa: CAISDQGADTQYF
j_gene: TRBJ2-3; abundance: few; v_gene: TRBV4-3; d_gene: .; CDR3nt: TGCGCCAGCAGCCAAGATCTTACAGATACGCAGTATTTT; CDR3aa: CASSQDLTDTQYF
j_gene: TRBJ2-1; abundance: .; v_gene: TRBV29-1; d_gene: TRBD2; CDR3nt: TGCAGCGCCGGGAGAACTAGCGGAGAAAATGAGCAGTTCTTC; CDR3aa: CSAGRTSGENEQFF
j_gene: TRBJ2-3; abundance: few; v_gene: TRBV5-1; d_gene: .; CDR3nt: TGCGCCAGCAGCTTGGAACCGGGGAGTAGCACAGATACGCAGTATTTT; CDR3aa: CASSLEPGSSTDTQYF
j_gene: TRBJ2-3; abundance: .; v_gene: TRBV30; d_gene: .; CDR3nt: TGTGCCTGGAGTACGGACGGCACAGATACGCAGTATTTT; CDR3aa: CAWSTDGTDTQYF
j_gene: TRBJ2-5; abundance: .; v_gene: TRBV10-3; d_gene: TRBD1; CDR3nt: TGTGCCATCAGTCACAGGGGGTTTGAGGGAGAGACCCAGTACTTC; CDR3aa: CAISHRGFEGETQYF
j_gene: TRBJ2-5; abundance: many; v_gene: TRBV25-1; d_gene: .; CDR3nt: TGTGCCAGCAGTGTTCTGGCTGGACGGGGAGAGACCCAGTACTTC; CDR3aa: CASSVLAGRGETQYF
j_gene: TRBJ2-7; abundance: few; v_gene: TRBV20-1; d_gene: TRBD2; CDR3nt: TGCAGTGCTACCATTCTAGCGGGAGAACAGCCCGAGCAGTACTTC; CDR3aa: CSATILAGEQPEQYF
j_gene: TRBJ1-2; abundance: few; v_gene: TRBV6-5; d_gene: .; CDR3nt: TGTGCCAGCAGACTGACATCCAACTATGGCTACACCTTC; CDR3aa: CASRLTSNYGYTF
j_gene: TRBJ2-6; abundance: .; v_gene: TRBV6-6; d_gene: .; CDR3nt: TGTGCCAGCATACTGGGGGGCACTGGGGCCAACGTCCTGACTTTC; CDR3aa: CASILGGTGANVLTF
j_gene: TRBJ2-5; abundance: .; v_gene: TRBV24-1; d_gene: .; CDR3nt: TGTGCCACCAGTGACCCGTCCGGGAACAATCAAGAGACCCAGTACTTC; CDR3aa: CATSDPSGNNQETQYF
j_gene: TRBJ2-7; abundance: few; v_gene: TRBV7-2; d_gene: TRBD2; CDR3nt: TGTGCCAGCCGTGACAGGACTAGCGGGTACGAGCAGTACTTC; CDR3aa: CASRDRTSGYEQYF
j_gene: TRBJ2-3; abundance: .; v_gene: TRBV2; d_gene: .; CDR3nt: TGTGCCAGCAGTGAAGTTACAGCCATTTTAGGAGATACGCAGTATTTT; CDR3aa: CASSEVTAILGDTQYF
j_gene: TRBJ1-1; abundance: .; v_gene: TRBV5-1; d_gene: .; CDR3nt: TGCGCCAGCAGCAAGACGAACACTGAAGCTTTCTTT; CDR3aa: CASSKTNTEAFF
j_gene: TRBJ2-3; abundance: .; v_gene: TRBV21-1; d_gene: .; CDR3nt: TGTGCCAGCCCCGGGACTAGCGGGACCACAGATACGCAGTATTTT; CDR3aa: CASPGTSGTTDTQYF
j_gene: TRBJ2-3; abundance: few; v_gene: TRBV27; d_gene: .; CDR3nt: TGTGCCAGCAGTTTATCGACTTCCAGGGGTGGGACAGATACGCAGTATTTT; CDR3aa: CASSLSTSRGGTDTQYF
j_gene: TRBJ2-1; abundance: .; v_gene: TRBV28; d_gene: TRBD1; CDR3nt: TGTGCCAGCAGAGTCGGGACAGGGGGAAGCAATGAGCAGTTCTTC; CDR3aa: CASRVGTGGSNEQFF
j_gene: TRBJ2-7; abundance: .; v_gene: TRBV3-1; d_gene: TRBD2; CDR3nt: TGTGCCAGCAGCCAAGGAATTAGCGGGAATTACCACGAGCAGTACTTC; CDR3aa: CASSQGISGNYHEQYF
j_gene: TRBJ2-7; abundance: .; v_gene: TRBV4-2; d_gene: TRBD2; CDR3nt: TGTGCCAGCAGCCAAGATCTTCTTAGCGGGAGTTACGAGCAGTACTTC; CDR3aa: CASSQDLLSGSYEQYF
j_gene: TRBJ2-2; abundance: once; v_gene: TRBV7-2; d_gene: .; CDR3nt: TGTGCCAGCAGCTTAGGAGGGGGGACGAACACCGGGGAGCTGTTTTTT; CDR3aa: CASSLGGGTNTGELFF
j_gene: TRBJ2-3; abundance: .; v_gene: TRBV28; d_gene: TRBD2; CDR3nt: TGTGCCAGCAGACCAGCCCTAGCGGGAGAGACGTCAGATACGCAGTATTTT; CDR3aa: CASRPALAGETSDTQYF
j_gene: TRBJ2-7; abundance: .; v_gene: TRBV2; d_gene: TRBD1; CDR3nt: TGTGCCAGCGGCTGGGACAGACGATCCTACAATGAGCAGTACTTC; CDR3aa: CASGWDRRSYNEQYF
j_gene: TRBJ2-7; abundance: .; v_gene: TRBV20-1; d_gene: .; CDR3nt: TGCAGTGCTCAATCGGGCCTTCTCAATTACGTGCAGTACTTC; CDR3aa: CSAQSGLLNYVQYF
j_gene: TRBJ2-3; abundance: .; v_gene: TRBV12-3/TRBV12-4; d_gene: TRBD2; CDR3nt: TGTGCCAGCAGTCGGGGCGGGAGTGCAGATACGCGGTATTTT; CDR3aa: CASSRGGSADTRYF
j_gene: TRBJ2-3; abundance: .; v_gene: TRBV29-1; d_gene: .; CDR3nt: TGCAGCGTTGTCAGGGCGGGCGCATCCACAGATACGCAGTATTTT; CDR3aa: CSVVRAGASTDTQYF
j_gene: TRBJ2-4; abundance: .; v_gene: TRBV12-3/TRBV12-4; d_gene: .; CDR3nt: TGTGCCAGCAGTCGGGACGGATTGGCCAAAAACATTCAGTACTTC; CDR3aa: CASSRDGLAKNIQYF
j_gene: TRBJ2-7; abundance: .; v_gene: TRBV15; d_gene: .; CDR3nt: TGTGCCACCAGCAGAGATCCGGCATTTGTGGTGGCCTACGAGCAGTACTTC; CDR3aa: CATSRDPAFVVAYEQYF
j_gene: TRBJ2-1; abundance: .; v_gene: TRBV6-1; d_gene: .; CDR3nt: TGTGCCAGCAGCTGGGGACACCCCTACAATGAGCAGTTCTTC; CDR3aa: CASSWGHPYNEQFF
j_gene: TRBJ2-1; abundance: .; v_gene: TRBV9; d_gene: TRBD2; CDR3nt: TGTGCCAGCAGCTTCGGACTAGCGGGAATGAATGAGCAGTTCTTC; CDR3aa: CASSFGLAGMNEQFF
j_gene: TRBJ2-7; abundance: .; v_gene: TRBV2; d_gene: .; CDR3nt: TGTGCCAGCAGTGAATCGCTAGATTCCTACGAGCAGTACTTC; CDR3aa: CASSESLDSYEQYF
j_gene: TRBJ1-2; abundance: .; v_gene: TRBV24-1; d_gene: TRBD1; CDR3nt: TGTGCCACCAGTGAAAGAATTTCGACGGGACAGGGCTCTGGCTACACCTTC; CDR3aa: CATSERISTGQGSGYTF
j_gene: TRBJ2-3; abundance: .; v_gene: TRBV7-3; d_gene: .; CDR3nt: TGTGCCAGCAGCTTAGTTGGGCAGGGGAGCACAGATACGCAGTATTTT; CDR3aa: CASSLVGQGSTDTQYF
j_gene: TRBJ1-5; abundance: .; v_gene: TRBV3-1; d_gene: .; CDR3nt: TGTGCCAGCAGCCAAGATCATGGCAATCAGCCCCAGCATTTT; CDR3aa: CASSQDHGNQPQHF
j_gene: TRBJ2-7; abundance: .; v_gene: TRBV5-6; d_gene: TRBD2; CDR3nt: TGTGCCAGCAGCTTGGCGGCGGCGGGAGTCGACGAGCAGTACTTC; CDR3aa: CASSLAAAGVDEQYF
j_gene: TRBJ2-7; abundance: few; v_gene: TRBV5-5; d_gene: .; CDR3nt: TGTGCCAGCAGCCAACAGGGTGCCTACGAGCAGTACTTC; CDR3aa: CASSQQGAYEQYF
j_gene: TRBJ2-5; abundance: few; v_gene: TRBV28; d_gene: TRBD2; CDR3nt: TGTGCCAGCAGTTTAAGTACTAGCGGGAGGGTCTGGGAGACCCAGTACTTC; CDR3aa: CASSLSTSGRVWETQYF
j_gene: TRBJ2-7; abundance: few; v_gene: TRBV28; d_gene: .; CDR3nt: TGTGCCAGCAGTTTCCCGACAACGTACGAGCAGTACTTC; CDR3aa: CASSFPTTYEQYF